Each of the 10 T cell receptor beta chains below was sequenced from the same sample in a study of shared clonotypes between healthy human individuals. Here immunoSEQ multiplex PCR was the method, and the copy in TCRdb shows in-frame clones only, minus some. The table includes more than 2 million clones, roughly 96% detected once. The sequenced sample was naive CD4+ T cells sorted from blood. The sample's subset: CD45RA+ positively selected. The receptors originated from a man between 18 and 35 years old in good health.

The V and J genes are TRBV9 and TRBJ2-1; D assignment may be TRBD1 or TRBD2 (5 bases each). Germline V gene data show CDR1 as SGDLS and CDR2 as YYNGEE. Trimming pared 3 bases from V and 1 base from J, leaving 17 bases between. The CDR3 has 17 residues. The CDR3 protein is CASSARDRALSYNEQFF. The CDR3 bases are TGTGCCAGCAGCGCCCGGGACCGAGCTTTGTCCTACAATGAGCAGTTCTTC. Combining the CDR3 with reference TRBV9 and TRBJ2-1 gives the whole variable domain DSGVTQTPKHLITATGQRVTLRCSPRSGDLSVYWYQQSLDQGLQFLIQYYNGEERAKGNILERFSAQQFPDLHSELNLSSLELGDSALYFCASSARDRALSYNEQFFGPGTRLTVL.

This chain joins TRBV30 and TRBJ2-3, with a tentative D call TRBD2 (6 bases). The V and J ends lost 3 bases and 3 bases respectively, with 10 bases between them. Per the germline V gene, CDR1 is GTSNPN and CDR2 is SVGIG (reference sequence). CDR3 length: 13 amino acids. The CDR3 DNA is TGTGCCTGGAGGACGGAGGGGACAGATACGCAGTATTTT. Protein: CAWRTEGTDTQYF.

Details on this clone: At one boundary the junction diverges from the germline segment, which might be a read error. J is TRBJ2-1 and V is TRBV7-2; 9 bases match TRBD2. Germline V gene data show CDR1 as SGHTA and CDR2 as FQGNSA. The CDR3 length is 15 residues. CDR3 region: CASRLAGLAYNEQFF. The CDR3 DNA is TGTGCCAGCAGATTAGCTGGACTAGCGTACAATGAGCAGTTCTTC.

V gene TRBV18 combines with J gene TRBJ1-3; 10 bases match TRBD1. Germline trimming cut 6 bases from V and 4 bases from J; bases unmatched to any gene: 6. Germline V gene lookup returns CDR1 KGHSH and CDR2 LQKENI. This CDR3 region has 15 residues. CDR3 in DNA: TGTGCCAGCTCGCGGGACAGGGGAAACGGAAACACCATATATTTT. Translating gives CASSRDRGNGNTIYF.

V usage is TRBV5-4 and J usage is TRBJ1-5, with D hard to call. Germline assignment: CDR1 SGHNT and CDR2 YYREEE (reference sequence). CDR3 size: 15 residues. V was shortened by 4 bases and J by 1 base, with 12 bases between the two germline ends. The CDR3: CASSPGGGSNQPQHF. The CDR3 bases are TGTGCCAGCAGCCCGGGAGGAGGGAGCAATCAGCCCCAGCATTTT.

This chain uses TRBV7-8 with TRBJ2-7, with D perhaps matching TRBD2 (6 bases). Trimming removed 4 bases from V and 6 bases from J, with 16 bases in between. Germline values: CDR1 SGHVS, CDR2 FQNEAQ. The CDR3 has 14 residues. The CDR3 sequence is CASSSREFLGEQYF. The CDR3 DNA sequence: TGTGCCAGCAGCTCACGGGAGTTCCTGGGCGAGCAGTACTTC.

V gene TRBV13 combines with J gene TRBJ2-7, with 10 bases aligning to TRBD1. Germline CDR1 and CDR2: PRHDT and FYEKMQ (reference sequence). V was clipped by 5 bases and J by 4 bases; unmatched bases: 8. This CDR3 is built from 15 residues. The CDR3, as DNA: TGTGCCAGCAGCCCCATGACAGGGGGCATTTACGAGCAGTACTTC. It codes for CASSPMTGGIYEQYF.

CDR3 in amino acids: CASSSDNYGYTF. In DNA, the CDR3 is TGTGCCAGCAGTAGTGACAACTATGGCTACACCTTC. This chain connects TRBV6-4 to TRBJ1-2; D ambiguous. Germline-derived CDR1 and CDR2 are MRHNA and SNTAGT. V lost 5 bases and J 2 bases, leaving 6 bases between the germline ends. The CDR3 loop spans 12 amino acids.

This clone came up once. V gene TRBV29-1 combines with J gene TRBJ1-1; TRBD1 matches 11 bases. Germline V lookup: CDR1 SQVTM, CDR2 ANQGSEA. CDR3 length equals 16 residues. With 4 bases clipped from V and 3 bases from J, the junction kept 10 bases outside the gene matches. Here the CDR3 DNA reads TGCAGCGTTGGCGTCGGGGACAGGGGGTGGGACACTGAAGCTTTCTTT. The encoded protein is CSVGVGDRGWDTEAFF.

This rearrangement joins TRBV9 to TRBJ1-2; 7 bases agree with TRBD1. This CDR3 region has 14 residues. From germline, CDR1 is SGDLS and CDR2 YYNGEE. V lost 4 bases to trimming and J lost 6 bases; unmatched junction nucleotides: 9. The CDR3 spells CASSPREGANGYTF. The CDR3 nucleotides read TGTGCCAGCAGCCCCCGAGAGGGGGCCAATGGCTACACCTTC.